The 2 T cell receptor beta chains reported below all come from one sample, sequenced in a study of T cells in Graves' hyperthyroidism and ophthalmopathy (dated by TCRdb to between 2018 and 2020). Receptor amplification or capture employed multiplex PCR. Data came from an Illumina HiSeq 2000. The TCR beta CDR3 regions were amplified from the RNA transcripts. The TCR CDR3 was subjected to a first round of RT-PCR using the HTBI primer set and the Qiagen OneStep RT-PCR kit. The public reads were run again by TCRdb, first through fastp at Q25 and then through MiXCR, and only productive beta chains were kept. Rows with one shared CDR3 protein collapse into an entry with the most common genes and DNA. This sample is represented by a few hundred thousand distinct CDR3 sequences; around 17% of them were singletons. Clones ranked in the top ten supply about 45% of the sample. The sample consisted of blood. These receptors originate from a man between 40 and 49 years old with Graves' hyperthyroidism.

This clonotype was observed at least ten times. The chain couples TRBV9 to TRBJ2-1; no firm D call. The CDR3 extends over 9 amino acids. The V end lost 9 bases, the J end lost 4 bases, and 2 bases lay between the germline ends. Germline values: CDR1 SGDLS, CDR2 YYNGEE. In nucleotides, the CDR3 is TGTGCCAAATACAATGAGCAGTTCTTC. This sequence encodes CAKYNEQFF.

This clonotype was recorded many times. The CDR3 nucleotides read TGCGCCAGCAGCCAACACCGGAACACTGAAGCTTTCTTT. The encoded protein is CASSQHRNTEAFF. This rearrangement joins TRBV4-3 to TRBJ1-1, with no clear D. The CDR3 contains 13 residues. The germline V gene encodes CDR1 LGHNA and CDR2 YSLEER. The V end was cut by 2 bases, the J end by 1 base, with 5 bases between.